The 12 T cell receptor beta chains below were found in one sample sequenced in a study of blood T cell repertoires in COVID-19. TCRdb keeps only in-frame clones here, not all; method: immunoSEQ multiplex PCR. The sample gives tens of thousands of clones, over 75% of which show up once; 40% to 55% is in the top ten. Source material: peripheral blood. These receptors were collected from a woman aged 60-75 years with COVID-19, enrolled during active disease.

This chain links TRBV24-1 with TRBJ2-2, with TRBD2 identical over 7 bases. The CDR3 runs 18 residues. J lost 8 bases, V lost 3 bases, and 17 bases had no gene match. The V gene's germline CDR1 is KGHDR and CDR2 SFDVKD. CDR3 sequence: CATSDPGGTRGSYGELFF. Here the CDR3 DNA reads TGTGCCACCAGTGATCCCGGGGGGACTCGCGGGAGTTATGGGGAGCTGTTTTTT.

V gene TRBV12-5 combines with J gene TRBJ2-5; 9 bases agree with TRBD1. The CDR3 is 15 amino acids. Germline V CDR1 and CDR2: LGHNT, FRNRAP. The V segment lost 6 bases and the J segment 5 bases; nucleotides outside the gene matches: 10. In DNA, the CDR3 is TGTGCTAGTGGCCCGGGGACAGGGTACGGGGAGACCCAGTACTTC. Amino acids: CASGPGTGYGETQYF.

CDR3 sequence (DNA): TGTGCCAGCAGTTACGGAGGGCCAAGTTCACCCCTCCACTTT. This gives the protein CASSYGGPSSPLHF. The rearrangement uses TRBV6-2 or TRBV6-3 and TRBJ1-6; D ambiguous. Germline CDR1 is MNHEY and CDR2 is SVGEGT. This CDR3 region has 14 residues. V was trimmed by 2 bases and J by 9 bases, leaving 11 bases between them.

The J gene is TRBJ2-2, the V gene TRBV5-5; 9 nucleotides match TRBD1. Losses at the gene ends were 6 bases for V and 6 bases for J; bases not matched to a gene: 6. The CDR3 is 14 amino acids. Per the germline V gene, CDR1 is SGHKS and CDR2 is YYEKEE (reference sequence). The CDR3 region is CASIYGQGSGELFF. In DNA, the CDR3 is TGTGCCAGCATCTACGGACAGGGGTCCGGGGAGCTGTTTTTT. Full variable domain (outside the CDR3, taken from reference TRBV5-5 and TRBJ2-2): DAGVTQSPTHLIKTRGQQVTLRCSPISGHKSVSWYQQVLGQGPQFIFQYYEKEERGRGNFPDRFSARQFPNYSSELNVNALLLGDSALYLCASIYGQGSGELFFGEGSRLTVL.

The rearrangement joins TRBV6-2 or TRBV6-3 to TRBJ2-1; 9 nucleotides match TRBD2. Germline values: CDR1 MNHEY, CDR2 SVGEGT. J gave up 10 bases and V 2 bases, and 9 bases lay outside the gene matches. The CDR3 has 15 amino acids. CDR3 amino acids: CASSYDSAGGLEQFF. CDR3 bases: TGTGCCAGCAGTTACGACTCGGCGGGAGGGTTGGAGCAGTTCTTC.

The chain employs TRBV7-9 and TRBJ1-4; 9 bases are shared with TRBD1. Germline CDR1 and CDR2: SEHNR and FQNEAQ (reference sequence). CDR3 length: 15 residues. V lost 5 bases, J lost 8 bases, and 9 bases stayed unmatched. The CDR3 nucleotides are TGTGCCAGCAGCACAGGACAGGGGAAAAGGGAAAAACTGTTTTTT. Translating gives CASSTGQGKREKLFF.

V is TRBV18 and J is TRBJ2-7; D is unresolved. Trimming stripped 2 bases from V and 7 bases from J, with 15 bases between. The CDR3 extends over 14 amino acids. Germline V gene sequence: CDR1 KGHSH, CDR2 LQKENI. DNA of the CDR3: TGTGCCAGCTCACCAGGTTCTCAGGTTAATGAGCAGTACTTC. Its protein product is CASSPGSQVNEQYF. Based on the CDR3 plus reference TRBV18 and TRBJ2-7, the full variable domain is NAGVMQNPRHLVRRRGQEARLRCSPMKGHSHVYWYRQLPEEGLKFMVYLQKENIIDESGMPKERFSAEFPKEGPSILRIQQVVRGDSAAYFCASSPGSQVNEQYFGPGTRLTVT.

The chain joins TRBV10-3 to TRBJ1-1; 7 nucleotides agree with TRBD1. Germline values: CDR1 ENHRY, CDR2 SYGVKD. CDR3 length equals 15 residues. Germline trimming cut 2 bases from V and 7 bases from J; bases unmatched to any gene: 10. The CDR3 sequence is CAISERRDSRGEAFF. The DNA of the CDR3 is TGTGCCATCAGTGAGAGAAGGGACAGCCGAGGTGAAGCTTTCTTT.

The table lists this clone with a count of one. The rearrangement joins TRBV25-1 to TRBJ1-1, with a possible D match to TRBD1 (5 bases). V was clipped by 3 bases and J by 0 bases, with 11 bases between them. This CDR3 contains 15 residues. The V gene's germline CDR1 is MGHDK and CDR2 SYGVNS. CDR3 DNA: TGTGCCAGCAGTGATCGGGGAGGGGTGAACACTGAAGCTTTCTTT. The encoded protein is CASSDRGGVNTEAFF.

The V gene is TRBV18, the J gene TRBJ1-5; D might be TRBD1 (5 bases). In germline, CDR1 is KGHSH, CDR2 LQKENI. CDR3 size: 15 residues. Between the trimmed V and J ends, which lost 2 bases and 0 bases, there was a span of 8 bases. The CDR3 bases are TGTGCCAGCTCACCAGGGGCCTTTAGCAATCAGCCCCAGCATTTT. Translating gives CASSPGAFSNQPQHF.

The V call is TRBV3-1 (or the pseudogene TRBV3-2), the J call TRBJ2-1; 8 bases line up with TRBD2. The germline CDR1 and CDR2 sequences are LGHDT and YNNKEL (reference sequence). J was trimmed by 2 bases and V by 4 bases; bases with no gene match: 7. The CDR3 loop spans 16 amino acids. The CDR3 DNA is TGTGCCAGCAGCCCCTTCGCGGGAGGCGCCTACAATGAGCAGTTCTTC. This translates into CASSPFAGGAYNEQFF.

This sequence joins TRBV19 and TRBJ2-7, with D possibly matching TRBD1 (6 bases). V was shortened by 5 bases and J by 5 bases, with 10 bases between the two germline ends. This CDR3 region has 12 residues. The germline V gene has CDR1 LNHDA and CDR2 SQIVND (reference sequence). This CDR3 reads CASSATGNEQYF. The CDR3 DNA sequence: TGTGCCAGTAGTGCGACAGGCAACGAGCAGTACTTC.